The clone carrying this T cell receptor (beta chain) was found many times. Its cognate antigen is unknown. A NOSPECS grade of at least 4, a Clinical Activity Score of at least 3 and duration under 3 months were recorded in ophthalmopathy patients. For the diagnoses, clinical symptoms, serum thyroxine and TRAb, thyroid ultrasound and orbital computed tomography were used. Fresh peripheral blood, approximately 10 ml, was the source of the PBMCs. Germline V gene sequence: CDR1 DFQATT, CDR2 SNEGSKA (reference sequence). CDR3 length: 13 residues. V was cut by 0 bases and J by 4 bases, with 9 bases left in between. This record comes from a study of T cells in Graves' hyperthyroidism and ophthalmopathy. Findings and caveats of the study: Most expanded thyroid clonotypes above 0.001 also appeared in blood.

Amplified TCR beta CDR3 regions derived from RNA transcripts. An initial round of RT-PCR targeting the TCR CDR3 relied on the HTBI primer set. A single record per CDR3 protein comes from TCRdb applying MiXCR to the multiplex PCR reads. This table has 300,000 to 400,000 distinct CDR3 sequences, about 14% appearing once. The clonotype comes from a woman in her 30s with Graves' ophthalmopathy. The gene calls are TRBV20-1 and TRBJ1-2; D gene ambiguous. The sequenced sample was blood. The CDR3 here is CSARDMTGYGYTF. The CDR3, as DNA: TGCAGTGCTAGAGATATGACGGGCTATGGCTACACCTTC.